The present T cell receptor (beta chain) was sequenced within a study of blood T cell repertoires in COVID-19. Study information: PBMCs, B-cell-depleted T cells, or T cells provided the cDNA or gDNA that made up the material.

Original analysis: Amplification with reference gene primers provided the estimates of nucleated cell counts. The method was immunoSEQ multiplex PCR; TCRdb's version includes in-frame clones alone and lacks a portion of them. That table gives V, J and clone size, and the DNA gave D and trimming. The sample includes 45,000 to 60,000 clones, almost 85% seen only once; the top ten take 8.2%. Trimming removed 4 bases from V and 4 bases from J, with 16 bases in between. This CDR3 region has 15 residues. Germline loops: CDR1 SGDLS, CDR2 YYNGEE. The sample was peripheral blood. V gene TRBV9 combines with J gene TRBJ2-3; TRBD2 is a possible D gene (5 bases). The source of this sequence is a woman aged 80 or over with acute or convalescent COVID-19. The CDR3 reads CASSLPAGGADTQYF. CDR3 nucleotides: TGTGCCAGCAGCCTCCCGGCGGGTGGCGCAGATACGCAGTATTTT.